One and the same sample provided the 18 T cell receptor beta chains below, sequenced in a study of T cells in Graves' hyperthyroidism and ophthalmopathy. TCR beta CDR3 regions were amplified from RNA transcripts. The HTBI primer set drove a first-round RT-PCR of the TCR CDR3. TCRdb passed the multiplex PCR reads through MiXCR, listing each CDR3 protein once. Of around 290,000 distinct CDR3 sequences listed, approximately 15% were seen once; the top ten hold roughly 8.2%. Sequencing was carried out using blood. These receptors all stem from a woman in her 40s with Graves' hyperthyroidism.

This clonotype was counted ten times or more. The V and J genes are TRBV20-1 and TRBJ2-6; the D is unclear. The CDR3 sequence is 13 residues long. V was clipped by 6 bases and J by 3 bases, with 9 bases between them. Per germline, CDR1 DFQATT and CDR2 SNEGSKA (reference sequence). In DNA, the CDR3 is TGCAGTGCGCAATCAGGTGGGGCCAACGTCCTGACTTTC. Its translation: CSAQSGGANVLTF.

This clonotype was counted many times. The CDR3, as DNA: TGTGCCAGCAGCGGGAACCTAGCCAAAAACATTCAGTACTTC. Its translation is CASSGNLAKNIQYF. The chain carries TRBV6-1 and TRBJ2-4; D might be TRBD2 (5 bases). CDR3 length: 14 amino acids. The V gene lost 6 bases and the J gene lost 0 bases, with 9 bases spanning the gap. Germline V lookup: CDR1 MNHNS, CDR2 SASEGT.

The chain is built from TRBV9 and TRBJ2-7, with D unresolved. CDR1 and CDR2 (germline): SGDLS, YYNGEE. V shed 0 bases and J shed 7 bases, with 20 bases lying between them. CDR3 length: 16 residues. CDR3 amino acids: CASSVAGQAPLGEQYF. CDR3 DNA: TGTGCCAGCAGCGTAGCTGGCCAAGCACCTCTTGGAGAGCAGTACTTC.

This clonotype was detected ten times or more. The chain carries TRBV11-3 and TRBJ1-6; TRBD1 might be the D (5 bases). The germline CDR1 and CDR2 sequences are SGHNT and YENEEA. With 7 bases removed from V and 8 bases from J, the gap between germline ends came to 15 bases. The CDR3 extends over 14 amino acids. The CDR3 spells CASNGGGSDSPLHF. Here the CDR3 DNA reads TGTGCCAGCAACGGGGGGGGTAGTGATTCACCCCTCCACTTT.

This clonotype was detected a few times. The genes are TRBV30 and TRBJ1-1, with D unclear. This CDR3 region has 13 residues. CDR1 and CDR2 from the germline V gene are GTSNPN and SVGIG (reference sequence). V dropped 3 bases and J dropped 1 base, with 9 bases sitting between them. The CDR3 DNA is TGTGCCTGGAGAGTCCAGGAGAACACTGAAGCTTTCTTT. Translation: CAWRVQENTEAFF. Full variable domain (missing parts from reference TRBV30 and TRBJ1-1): SQTIHQWPATLVQPVGSPLSLECTVEGTSNPNLYWYRQAAGRGLQLLFYSVGIGQISSEVPQNLSASRPQDRQFILSSKKLLLSDSGFYLCAWRVQENTEAFFGQGTRLTVV.

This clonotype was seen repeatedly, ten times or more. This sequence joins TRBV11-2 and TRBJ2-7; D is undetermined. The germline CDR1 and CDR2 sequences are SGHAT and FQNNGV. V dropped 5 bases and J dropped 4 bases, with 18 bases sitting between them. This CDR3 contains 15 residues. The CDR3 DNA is TGTGCCAGCAGCCCGGATCTGAGACAAAAATACGAGCAGTACTTC. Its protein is CASSPDLRQKYEQYF.

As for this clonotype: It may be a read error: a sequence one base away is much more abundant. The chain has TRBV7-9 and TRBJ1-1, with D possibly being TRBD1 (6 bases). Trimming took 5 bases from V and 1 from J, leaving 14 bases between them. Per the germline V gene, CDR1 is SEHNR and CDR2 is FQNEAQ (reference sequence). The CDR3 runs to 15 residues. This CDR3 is CASSLGDTENTEAFF. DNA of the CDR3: TGTGCCAGCAGCCTGGGGGACACTGAGAACACTGAAGCTTTCTTT.

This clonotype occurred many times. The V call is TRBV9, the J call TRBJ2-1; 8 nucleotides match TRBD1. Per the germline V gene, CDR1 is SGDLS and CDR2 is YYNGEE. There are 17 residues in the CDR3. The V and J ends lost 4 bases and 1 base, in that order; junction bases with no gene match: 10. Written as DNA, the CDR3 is TGTGCCAGCAGCCCACCTAGAGGACAGGGATCCTACAATGAGCAGTTCTTC. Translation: CASSPPRGQGSYNEQFF.

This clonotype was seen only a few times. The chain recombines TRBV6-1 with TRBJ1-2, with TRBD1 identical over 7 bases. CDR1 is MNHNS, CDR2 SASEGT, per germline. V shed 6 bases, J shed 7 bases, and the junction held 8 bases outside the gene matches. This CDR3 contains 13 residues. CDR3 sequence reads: CASSGTAYSGYTF. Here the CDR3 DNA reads TGTGCCAGCAGCGGGACAGCCTACAGTGGCTACACCTTC.

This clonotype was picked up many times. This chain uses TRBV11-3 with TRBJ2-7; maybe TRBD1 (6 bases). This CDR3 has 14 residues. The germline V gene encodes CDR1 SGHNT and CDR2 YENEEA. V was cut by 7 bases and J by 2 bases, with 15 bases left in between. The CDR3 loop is CASTQGQSTYEQYF. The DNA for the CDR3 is TGTGCCAGCACCCAGGGGCAGTCGACCTACGAGCAGTACTTC.

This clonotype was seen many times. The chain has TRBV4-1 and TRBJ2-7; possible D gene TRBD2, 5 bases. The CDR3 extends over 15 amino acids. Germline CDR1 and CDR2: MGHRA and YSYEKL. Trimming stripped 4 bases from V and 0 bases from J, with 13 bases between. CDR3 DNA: TGCGCCAGCAGCCCCGAGCGGACCCGCTCCTACGAGCAGTACTTC. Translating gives CASSPERTRSYEQYF.

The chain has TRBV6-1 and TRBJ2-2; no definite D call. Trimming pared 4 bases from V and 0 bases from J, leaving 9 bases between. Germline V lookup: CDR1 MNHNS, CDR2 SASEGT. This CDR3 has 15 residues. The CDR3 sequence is CASSGAFANTGELFF. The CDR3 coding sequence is TGTGCCAGCAGTGGGGCGTTCGCGAACACCGGGGAGCTGTTTTTT.

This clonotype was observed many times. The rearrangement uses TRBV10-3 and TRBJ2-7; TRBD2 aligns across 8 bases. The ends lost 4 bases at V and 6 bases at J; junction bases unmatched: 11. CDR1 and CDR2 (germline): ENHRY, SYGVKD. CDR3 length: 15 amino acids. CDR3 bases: TGTGCCATCAGTGTTATGGCGGGGGGAGAGTCCGAGCAGTACTTC. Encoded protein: CAISVMAGGESEQYF.

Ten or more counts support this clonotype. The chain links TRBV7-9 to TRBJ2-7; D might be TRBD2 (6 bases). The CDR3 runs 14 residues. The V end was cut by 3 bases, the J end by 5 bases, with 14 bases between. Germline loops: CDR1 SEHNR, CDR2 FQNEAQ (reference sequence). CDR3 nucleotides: TGTGCCAGCAGCTTCCCCGGGACGGGGGACGAGCAGTACTTC. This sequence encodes CASSFPGTGDEQYF.

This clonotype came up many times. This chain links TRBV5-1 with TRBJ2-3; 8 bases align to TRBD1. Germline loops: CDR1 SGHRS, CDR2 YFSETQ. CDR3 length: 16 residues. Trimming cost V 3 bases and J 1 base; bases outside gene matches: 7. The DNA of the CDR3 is TGCGCCAGCAGCTCCAGGACAGGGTCGGGCACAGATACGCAGTATTTT. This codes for CASSSRTGSGTDTQYF.

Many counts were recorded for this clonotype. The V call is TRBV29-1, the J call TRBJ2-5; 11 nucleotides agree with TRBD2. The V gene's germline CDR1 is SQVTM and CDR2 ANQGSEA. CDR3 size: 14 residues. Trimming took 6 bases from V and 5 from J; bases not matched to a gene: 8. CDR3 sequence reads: CSVTSGNLYETQYF. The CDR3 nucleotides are TGCAGCGTGACTAGCGGGAACCTGTATGAGACCCAGTACTTC.

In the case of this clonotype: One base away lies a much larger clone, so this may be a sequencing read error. CDR3 in amino acids: CSVRGLQGYTF. For the CDR3, the DNA is TGCAGCGTTCGGGGGTTACAAGGCTACACCTTC. This chain connects TRBV29-1 to TRBJ1-2; possible D gene TRBD1, 5 bases. This CDR3 comprises 11 residues. Germline values: CDR1 SQVTM, CDR2 ANQGSEA. V dropped 5 bases and J dropped 8 bases, with 12 bases sitting between them.

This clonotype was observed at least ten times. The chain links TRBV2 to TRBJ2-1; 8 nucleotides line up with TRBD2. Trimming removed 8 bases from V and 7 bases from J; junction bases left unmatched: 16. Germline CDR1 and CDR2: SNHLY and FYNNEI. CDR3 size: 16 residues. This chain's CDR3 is CASVRALSGSLNEQFF. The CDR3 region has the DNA TGTGCCAGCGTCCGGGCTTTAAGCGGGAGCTTGAATGAGCAGTTCTTC.